This T cell receptor (beta chain) was recovered during a study of blood T cell repertoires in COVID-19. About the research overall: Collection of acute and convalescent COVID-19 samples took place in the United States, Italy and Spain. From T cells, B-cell-depleted T cells, or PBMCs came the material, which was cDNA or gDNA.

This table comes from immunoSEQ multiplex PCR, and its TCRdb copy is limited to in-frame clones, with some not included. Among some 300,000 clones listed, approximately 91% were seen once. Individuals drawn from about 26 US areas were about 18 to 89 years old. The TCR comes from a woman aged 25 to 39 who had been exposed to COVID-19. The sample consisted of PBMCs or T cells enriched from blood (not recorded which).

DNA for the CDR3: TGTGCCAGCAGCTTGAGAGGGGGAAACCAAGAGACCCAGTACTTC. This encodes CASSLRGGNQETQYF. V usage is TRBV5-4 and J usage is TRBJ2-5, with D maybe TRBD1 (6 bases). Germline V gene lookup returns CDR1 SGHNT and CDR2 YYREEE (reference sequence). The CDR3 has 15 residues. Trimming took 1 base from V and 0 from J, leaving 10 bases between them.